This T cell receptor beta chain was sequenced in a study of blood T cell repertoires in COVID-19. Study background: Collection of acute and convalescent COVID-19 samples took place in the United States, Italy and Spain. Sources were T cells, B-cell-depleted T cells, or PBMCs; the material itself was cDNA or gDNA.

In germline, CDR1 is LNHDA, CDR2 SQIVND (reference sequence). This CDR3 comprises 15 residues. The V segment lost 5 bases and the J segment 6 bases; nucleotides outside the gene matches: 6. Original handling: Amplified reference gene primers provided the basis for estimating nucleated cell counts. Assay: immunoSEQ multiplex PCR; the TCRdb copy retains only in-frame clones and omits some. From that table come the V and J calls and clone size; the DNA was used to work out D and trimming. The table shows 200,000 to 250,000 clones, with roughly 86% occurring only once. This TCR was sampled from a woman in her fifties or sixties with acute or convalescent COVID-19. The chain couples TRBV19 to TRBJ2-4, with 11 nucleotides matching TRBD2. Sequenced input: peripheral blood. The chain's CDR3 is CASSHLAGGGNIQYF. The CDR3, as DNA: TGTGCCAGTAGTCACTTAGCGGGAGGGGGAAACATTCAGTACTTC.